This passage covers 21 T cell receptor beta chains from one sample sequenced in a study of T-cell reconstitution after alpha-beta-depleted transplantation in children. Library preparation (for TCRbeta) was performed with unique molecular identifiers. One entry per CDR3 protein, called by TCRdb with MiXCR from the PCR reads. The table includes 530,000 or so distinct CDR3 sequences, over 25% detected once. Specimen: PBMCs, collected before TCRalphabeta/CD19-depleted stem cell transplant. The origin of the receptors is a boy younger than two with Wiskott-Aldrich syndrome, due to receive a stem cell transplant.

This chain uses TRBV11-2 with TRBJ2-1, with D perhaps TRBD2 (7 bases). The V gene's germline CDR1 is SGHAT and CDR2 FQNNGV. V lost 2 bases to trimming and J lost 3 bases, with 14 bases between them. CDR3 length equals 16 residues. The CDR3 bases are TGTGCCAGCAGCTTAATTAGGGGGGAGGGCTACAATGAGCAGTTCTTC. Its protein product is CASSLIRGEGYNEQFF.

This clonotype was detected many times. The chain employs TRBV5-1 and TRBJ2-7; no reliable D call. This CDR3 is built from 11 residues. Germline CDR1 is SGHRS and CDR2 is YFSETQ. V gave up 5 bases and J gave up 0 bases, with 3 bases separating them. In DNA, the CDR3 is TGCGCCAGCAGGGGCTCCTACGAGCAGTACTTC. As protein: CASRGSYEQYF.

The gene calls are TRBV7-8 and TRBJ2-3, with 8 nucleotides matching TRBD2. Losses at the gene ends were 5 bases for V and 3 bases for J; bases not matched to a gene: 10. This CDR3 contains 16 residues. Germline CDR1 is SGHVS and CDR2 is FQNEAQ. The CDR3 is CASSTFSGSLTDTQYF. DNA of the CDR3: TGTGCCAGCAGCACCTTCAGCGGGAGTCTAACAGATACGCAGTATTTT.

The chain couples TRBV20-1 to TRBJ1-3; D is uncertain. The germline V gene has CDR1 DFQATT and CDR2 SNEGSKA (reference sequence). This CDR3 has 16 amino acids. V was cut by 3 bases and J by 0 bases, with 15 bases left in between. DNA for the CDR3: TGCAGTGCTAGGGAATTCCAGGCGGACTCTGGAAACACCATATATTTT. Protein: CSAREFQADSGNTIYF.

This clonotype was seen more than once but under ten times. CDR3: CASSLQGGTYGYTF. The CDR3 DNA reads as TGTGCCAGCAGTTTGCAGGGGGGGACCTATGGCTACACCTTC. V gene TRBV28 combines with J gene TRBJ1-2; 7 bases align to TRBD1. The CDR3 sequence is 14 residues long. V shed 3 bases and J 4 bases; nucleotides not matched to a gene: 5. CDR1 is MDHEN, CDR2 SYDVKM, per germline.

The DNA of the CDR3 is TGTGCCAGCACCGGGACCTATGGCTACACCTTC. Encoded protein: CASTGTYGYTF. The rearrangement uses TRBV12-3 or TRBV12-4 and TRBJ1-2; D might be TRBD1 (5 bases). The V end lost 7 bases, the J end lost 4 bases, and 7 bases lay between the germline ends. The length of the CDR3 is 11 residues.

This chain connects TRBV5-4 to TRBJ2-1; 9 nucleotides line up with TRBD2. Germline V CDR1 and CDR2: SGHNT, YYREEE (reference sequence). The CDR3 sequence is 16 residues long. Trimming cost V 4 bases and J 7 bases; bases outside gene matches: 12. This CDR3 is CASSLPGTSFGNEQFF. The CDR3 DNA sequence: TGTGCCAGCAGCCTTCCCGGGACTAGCTTTGGGAATGAGCAGTTCTTC.

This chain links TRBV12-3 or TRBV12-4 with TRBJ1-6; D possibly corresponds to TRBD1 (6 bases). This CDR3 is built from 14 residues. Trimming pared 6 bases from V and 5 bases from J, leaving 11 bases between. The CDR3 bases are TGTGCCAGCAGCCCGGGACAAGATAATTCACCCCTCCACTTT. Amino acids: CASSPGQDNSPLHF.

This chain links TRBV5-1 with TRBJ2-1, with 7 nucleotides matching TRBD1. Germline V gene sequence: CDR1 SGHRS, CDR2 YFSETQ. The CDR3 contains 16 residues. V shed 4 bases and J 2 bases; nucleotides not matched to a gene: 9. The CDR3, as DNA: TGCGCCAGCAGCCTGTTCGAGAGGGGGCCCTACAATGAGCAGTTCTTC. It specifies CASSLFERGPYNEQFF.

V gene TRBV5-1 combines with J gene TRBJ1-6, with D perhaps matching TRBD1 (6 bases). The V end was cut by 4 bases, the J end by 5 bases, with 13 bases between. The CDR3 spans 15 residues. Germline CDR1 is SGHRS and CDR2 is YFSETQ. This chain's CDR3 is CASSKWTADNSPLHF. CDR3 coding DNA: TGCGCCAGCAGCAAGTGGACAGCAGATAATTCACCCCTCCACTTT.

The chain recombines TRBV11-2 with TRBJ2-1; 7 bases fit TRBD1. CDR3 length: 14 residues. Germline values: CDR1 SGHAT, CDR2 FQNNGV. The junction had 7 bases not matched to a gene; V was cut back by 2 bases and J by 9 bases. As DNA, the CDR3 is TGTGCCAGCAGCTTAACCAGGGGGATGGGTGAGCAGTTCTTC. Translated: CASSLTRGMGEQFF.

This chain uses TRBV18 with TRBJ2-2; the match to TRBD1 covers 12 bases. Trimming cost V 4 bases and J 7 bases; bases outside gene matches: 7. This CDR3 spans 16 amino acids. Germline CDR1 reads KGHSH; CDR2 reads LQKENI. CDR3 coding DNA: TGTGCCAGCTCACAACCGGGACAGGGGGCCGTCGGGGAGCTGTTTTTT. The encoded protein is CASSQPGQGAVGELFF.

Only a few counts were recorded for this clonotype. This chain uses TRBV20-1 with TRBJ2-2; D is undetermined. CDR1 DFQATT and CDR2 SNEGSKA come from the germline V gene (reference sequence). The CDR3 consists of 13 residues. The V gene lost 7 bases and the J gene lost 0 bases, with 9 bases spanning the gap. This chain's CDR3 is CSGAEANTGELFF. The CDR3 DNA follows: TGCAGTGGGGCGGAAGCGAACACCGGGGAGCTGTTTTTT.

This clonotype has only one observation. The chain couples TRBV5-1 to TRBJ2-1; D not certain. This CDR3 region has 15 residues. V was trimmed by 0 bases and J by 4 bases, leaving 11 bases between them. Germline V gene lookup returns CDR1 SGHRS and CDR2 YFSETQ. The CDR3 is CASSLGPSTYNEQFF. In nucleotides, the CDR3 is TGCGCCAGCAGCTTGGGGCCCAGCACTTACAATGAGCAGTTCTTC.

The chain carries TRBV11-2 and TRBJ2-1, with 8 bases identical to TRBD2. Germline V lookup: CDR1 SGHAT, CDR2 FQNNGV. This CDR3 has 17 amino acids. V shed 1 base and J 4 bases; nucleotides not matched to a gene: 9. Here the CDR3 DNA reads TGTGCCAGCAGCTTAGGCCGGGGGGGTCCCCCTTACAATGAGCAGTTCTTC. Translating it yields CASSLGRGGPPYNEQFF. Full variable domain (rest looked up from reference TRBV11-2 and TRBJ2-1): EAGVAQSPRYKIIEKRQSVAFWCNPISGHATLYWYQQILGQGPKLLIQFQNNGVVDDSQLPKDRFSAERLKGVDSTLKIQPAKLEDSAVYLCASSLGRGGPPYNEQFFGPGTRLTVL.

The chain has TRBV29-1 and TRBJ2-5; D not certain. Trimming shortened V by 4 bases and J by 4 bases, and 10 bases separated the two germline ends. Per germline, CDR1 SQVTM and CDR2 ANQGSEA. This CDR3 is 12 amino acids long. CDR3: CSVGSSPETQYF. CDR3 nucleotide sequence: TGCAGCGTTGGTTCCAGCCCAGAGACCCAGTACTTC.

This CDR3 is CASSSTYGYTF. Here the CDR3 DNA reads TGTGCCAGCAGTTCCACCTATGGCTACACCTTC. The gene calls are TRBV28 and TRBJ1-2; no clear D. In germline, CDR1 is MDHEN, CDR2 SYDVKM. The CDR3 contains 11 residues. Trimming took off 4 bases at V and 4 bases at J, with 4 bases between the two ends.

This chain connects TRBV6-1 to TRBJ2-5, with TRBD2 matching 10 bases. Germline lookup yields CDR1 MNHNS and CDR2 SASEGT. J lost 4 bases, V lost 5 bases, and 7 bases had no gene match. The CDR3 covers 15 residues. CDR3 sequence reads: CASSRTGTSVETQYF. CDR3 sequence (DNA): TGTGCCAGCAGTAGAACCGGGACTAGCGTAGAGACCCAGTACTTC.

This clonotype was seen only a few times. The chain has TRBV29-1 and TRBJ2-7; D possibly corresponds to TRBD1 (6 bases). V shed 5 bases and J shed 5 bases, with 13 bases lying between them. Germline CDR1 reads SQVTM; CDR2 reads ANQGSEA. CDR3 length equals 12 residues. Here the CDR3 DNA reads TGCAGCGTTCCTACAGGGAAGAACGAGCAGTACTTC. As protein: CSVPTGKNEQYF.

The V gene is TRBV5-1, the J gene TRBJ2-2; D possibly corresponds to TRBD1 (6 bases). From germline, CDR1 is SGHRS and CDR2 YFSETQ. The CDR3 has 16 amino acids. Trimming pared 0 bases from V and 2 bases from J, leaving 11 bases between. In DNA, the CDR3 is TGCGCCAGCAGCTTGGCCGTACAGGGAAACACCGGGGAGCTGTTTTTT. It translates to CASSLAVQGNTGELFF.

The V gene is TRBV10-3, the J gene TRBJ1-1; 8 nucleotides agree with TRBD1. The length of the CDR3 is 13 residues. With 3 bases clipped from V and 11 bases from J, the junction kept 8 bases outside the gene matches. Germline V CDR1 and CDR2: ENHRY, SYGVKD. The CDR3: CAISDGGQGRAFF. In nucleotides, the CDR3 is TGTGCCATCAGTGATGGAGGACAGGGTCGGGCTTTCTTT.